The 5 T cell receptor beta chains in this list originate from one sample, sequenced in a study of sequential checkpoint blockade in melanoma. The treatment: randomized to nivolumab then ipilimumab (arm A) or the reverse (arm B). The assay was immunoSEQ multiplex PCR, and TCRdb's table has in-frame clones only and misses some. The sample lists 35,000 to 40,000 clones, more than 70% seen once, with over 10% in the top ten. The input for sequencing was CD8+ T cells sorted from blood (inferred from file names), taken from a patient given nivolumab and ipilimumab in sequence. Receptors were obtained from a human donor with melanoma.

The rearrangement uses TRBV9 and TRBJ1-3, with 8 bases aligning to TRBD1. The ends lost 3 bases at V and 2 bases at J; junction bases unmatched: 4. The CDR3 loop spans 15 amino acids. Per germline, CDR1 SGDLS and CDR2 YYNGEE. In DNA, the CDR3 is TGTGCCAGCAGCGCGGGGACAGGCCCTGGAAACACCATATATTTT. As protein: CASSAGTGPGNTIYF.

This clone was recorded only once. The chain uses TRBV5-4 and TRBJ2-2, with D uncertain. CDR3 length: 15 amino acids. CDR1 SGHNT and CDR2 YYREEE come from the germline V gene (reference sequence). Trimming shortened V by 0 bases and J by 6 bases, and 12 bases separated the two germline ends. The chain's CDR3 is CASSLVPHRAGELFF. CDR3 nucleotides: TGTGCCAGCAGCTTGGTCCCACACCGGGCCGGGGAGCTGTTTTTT. Full variable domain (rest looked up from reference TRBV5-4 and TRBJ2-2): ETGVTQSPTHLIKTRGQQVTLRCSSQSGHNTVSWYQQALGQGPQFIFQYYREEENGRGNFPPRFSGLQFPNYSSELNVNALELDDSALYLCASSLVPHRAGELFFGEGSRLTVL.

The gene calls are TRBV7-9 and TRBJ1-2; D unclear. Trimming left V 5 bases short and J 7 bases short, with 11 bases between. The CDR3 covers 12 residues. CDR1 and CDR2 (germline): SEHNR, FQNEAQ (reference sequence). The CDR3 sequence is CASSVPGSGYTF. In nucleotides, the CDR3 is TGTGCCAGCAGCGTTCCGGGATCTGGCTACACCTTC. Full variable domain (outside the CDR3, taken from reference TRBV7-9 and TRBJ1-2): DTGVSQNPRHKITKRGQNVTFRCDPISEHNRLYWYRQTLGQGPEFLTYFQNEAQLEKSRLLSDRFSAERPKGSFSTLEIQRTEQGDSAMYLCASSVPGSGYTFGSGTRLTVV.

The chain has TRBV6-4 and TRBJ2-2; TRBD2 aligns across 11 bases. With V trimmed by 5 bases and J by 1 base, 6 bases remained unmatched. CDR3 length: 17 amino acids. Germline CDR1 reads MRHNA; CDR2 reads SNTAGT. Here the CDR3 reads CASSSRLAGRNTGELFF. The CDR3 nucleotides are TGTGCCAGCAGTTCAAGACTAGCGGGAAGGAACACCGGGGAGCTGTTTTTT.

The V and J genes are TRBV11-2 and TRBJ2-7; D is possibly TRBD1 (6 bases). The CDR3 contains 14 residues. In germline, CDR1 is SGHAT, CDR2 FQNNGV. V was cut by 3 bases and J by 0 bases, with 9 bases left in between. The CDR3 nucleotides are TGTGCCAGCAGCTTCTACAGGGTCTCCTACGAGCAGTACTTC. It translates to CASSFYRVSYEQYF. The full variable domain, completed using reference TRBV11-2 and TRBJ2-7, is EAGVAQSPRYKIIEKRQSVAFWCNPISGHATLYWYQQILGQGPKLLIQFQNNGVVDDSQLPKDRFSAERLKGVDSTLKIQPAKLEDSAVYLCASSFYRVSYEQYFGPGTRLTVT.